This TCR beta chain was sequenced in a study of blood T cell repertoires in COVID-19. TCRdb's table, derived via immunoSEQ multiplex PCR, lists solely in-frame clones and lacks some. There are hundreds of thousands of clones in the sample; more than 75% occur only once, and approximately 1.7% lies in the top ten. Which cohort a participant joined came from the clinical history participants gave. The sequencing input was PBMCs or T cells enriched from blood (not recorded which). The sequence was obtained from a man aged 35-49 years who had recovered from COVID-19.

In nucleotides, the CDR3 is TGTGCCAGCATCCCCGACAGGGCGGCCCAGCATTTT. Residues: CASIPDRAAQHF. This chain uses TRBV21-1 with TRBJ1-5; the D call TRBD1 from the table was never checked on the DNA. TRBV21-1 is classified as a pseudogene. The CDR3 spans 12 residues.